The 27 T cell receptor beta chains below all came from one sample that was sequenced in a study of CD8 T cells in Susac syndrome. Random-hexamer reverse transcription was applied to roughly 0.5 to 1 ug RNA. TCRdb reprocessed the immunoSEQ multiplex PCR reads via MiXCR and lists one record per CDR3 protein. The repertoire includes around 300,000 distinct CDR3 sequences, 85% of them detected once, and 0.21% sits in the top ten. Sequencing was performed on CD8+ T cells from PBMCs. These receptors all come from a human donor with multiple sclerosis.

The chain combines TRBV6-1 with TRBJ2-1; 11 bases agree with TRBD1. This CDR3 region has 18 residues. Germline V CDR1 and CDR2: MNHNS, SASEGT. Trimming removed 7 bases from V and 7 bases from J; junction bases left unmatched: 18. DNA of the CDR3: TGTGCCAGCACCTACGGGACAGGGGGTAGGGGCTACATGAATGAGCAGTTCTTC. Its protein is CASTYGTGGRGYMNEQFF.

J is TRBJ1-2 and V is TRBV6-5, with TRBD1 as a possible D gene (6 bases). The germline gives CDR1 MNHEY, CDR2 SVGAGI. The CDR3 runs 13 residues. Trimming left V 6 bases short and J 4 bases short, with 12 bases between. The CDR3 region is CASRDSHTYGYTF. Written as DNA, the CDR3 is TGTGCCAGCAGGGACAGCCATACCTATGGCTACACCTTC.

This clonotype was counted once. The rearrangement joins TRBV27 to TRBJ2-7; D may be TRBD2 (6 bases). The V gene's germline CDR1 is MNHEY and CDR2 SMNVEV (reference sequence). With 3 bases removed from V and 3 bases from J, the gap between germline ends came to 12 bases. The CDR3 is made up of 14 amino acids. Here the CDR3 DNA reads TGTGCCAGCAGTTTCGGGATAGCGGACTACGAGCAGTACTTC. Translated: CASSFGIADYEQYF.

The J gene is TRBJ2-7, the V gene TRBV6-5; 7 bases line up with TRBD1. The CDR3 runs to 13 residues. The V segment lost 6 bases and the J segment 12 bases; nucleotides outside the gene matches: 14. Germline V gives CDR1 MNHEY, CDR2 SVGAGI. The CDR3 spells CASSYNNRDSPYF. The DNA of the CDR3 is TGTGCCAGCAGCTACAATAACCGGGACAGTCCGTACTTC.

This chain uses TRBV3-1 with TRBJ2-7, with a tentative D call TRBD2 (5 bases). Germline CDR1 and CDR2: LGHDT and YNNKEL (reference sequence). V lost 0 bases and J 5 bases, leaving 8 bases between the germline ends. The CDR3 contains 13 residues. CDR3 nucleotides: TGTGCCAGCAGCCAAGACCTTAGCGACGAGCAGTACTTC. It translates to CASSQDLSDEQYF.

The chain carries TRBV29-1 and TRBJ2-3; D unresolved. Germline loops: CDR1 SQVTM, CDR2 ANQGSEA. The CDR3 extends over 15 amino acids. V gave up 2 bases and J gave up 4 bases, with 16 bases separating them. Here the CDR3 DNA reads TGCAGCGTTGAATCCATAGAAAGTGGTGCAGATACGCAGTATTTT. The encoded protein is CSVESIESGADTQYF.

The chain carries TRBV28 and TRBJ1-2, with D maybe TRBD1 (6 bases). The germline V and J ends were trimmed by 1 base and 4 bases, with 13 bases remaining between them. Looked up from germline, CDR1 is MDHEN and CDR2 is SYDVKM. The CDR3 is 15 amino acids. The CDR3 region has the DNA TGTGCCAGCAGTTTATTCGGGGGACAAGGCTATGGCTACACCTTC. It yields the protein CASSLFGGQGYGYTF.

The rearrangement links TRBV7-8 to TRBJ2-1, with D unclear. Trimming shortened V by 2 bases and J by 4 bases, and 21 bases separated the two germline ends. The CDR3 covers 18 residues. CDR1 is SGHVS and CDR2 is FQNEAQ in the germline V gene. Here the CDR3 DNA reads TGTGCCAGCAGCTTAACCGGCGGCCAAACCATTCCTTACAATGAGCAGTTCTTC. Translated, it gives CASSLTGGQTIPYNEQFF.

The chain's CDR3 is CASSLQGWGTQYF. CDR3 nucleotide sequence: TGTGCCAGTAGTCTACAGGGATGGGGGACCCAGTACTTC. V is TRBV19 and J is TRBJ2-5; D possibly corresponds to TRBD1 (6 bases). Germline CDR1 LNHDA, CDR2 SQIVND (reference sequence). Trimming cost V 5 bases and J 7 bases, with 14 bases left between them. The CDR3 has 13 amino acids.

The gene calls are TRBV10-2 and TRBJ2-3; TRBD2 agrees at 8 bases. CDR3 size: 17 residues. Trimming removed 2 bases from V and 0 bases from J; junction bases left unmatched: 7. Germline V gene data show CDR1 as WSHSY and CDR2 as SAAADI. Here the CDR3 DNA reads TGCGCCAGCAGTGAGCGGGAGGGTCGATATAGCACAGATACGCAGTATTTT. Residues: CASSEREGRYSTDTQYF.

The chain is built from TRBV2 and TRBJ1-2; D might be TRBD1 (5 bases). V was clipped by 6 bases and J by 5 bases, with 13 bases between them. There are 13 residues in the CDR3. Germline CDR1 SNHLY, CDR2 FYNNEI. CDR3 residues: CASSERGRYGYTF. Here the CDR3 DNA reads TGTGCCAGCAGCGAGCGGGGGAGGTATGGCTACACCTTC.

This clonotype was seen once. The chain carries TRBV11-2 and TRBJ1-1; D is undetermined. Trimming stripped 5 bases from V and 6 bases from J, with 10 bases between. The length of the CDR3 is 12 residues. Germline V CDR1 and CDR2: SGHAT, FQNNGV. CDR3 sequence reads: CASSPWAPEAFF. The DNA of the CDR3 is TGTGCCAGCAGCCCCTGGGCCCCTGAAGCTTTCTTT.

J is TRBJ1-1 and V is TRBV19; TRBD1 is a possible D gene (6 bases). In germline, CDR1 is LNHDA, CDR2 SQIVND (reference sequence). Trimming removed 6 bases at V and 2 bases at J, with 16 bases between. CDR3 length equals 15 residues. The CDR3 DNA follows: TGTGCCAGTAGCGCAACGCGGACAGTAAACACTGAAGCTTTCTTT. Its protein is CASSATRTVNTEAFF. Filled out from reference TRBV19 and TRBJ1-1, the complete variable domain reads DGGITQSPKYLFRKEGQNVTLSCEQNLNHDAMYWYRQDPGQGLRLIYYSQIVNDFQKGDIAEGYSVSREKKESFPLTVTSAQKNPTAFYLCASSATRTVNTEAFFGQGTRLTVV.

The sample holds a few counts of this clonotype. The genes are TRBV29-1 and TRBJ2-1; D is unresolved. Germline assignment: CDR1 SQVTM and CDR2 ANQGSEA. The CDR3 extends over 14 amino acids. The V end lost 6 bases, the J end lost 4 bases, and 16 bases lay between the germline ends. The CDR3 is CSVKNGYPYNEQFF. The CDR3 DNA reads TGCAGCGTGAAAAACGGTTACCCGTACAATGAGCAGTTCTTC.

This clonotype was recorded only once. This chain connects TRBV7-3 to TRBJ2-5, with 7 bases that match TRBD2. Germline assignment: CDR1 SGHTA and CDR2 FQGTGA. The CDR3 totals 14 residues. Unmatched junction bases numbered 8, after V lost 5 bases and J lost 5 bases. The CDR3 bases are TGTGCCAGCAGCGTCGGACGGGGAGGGGAGACCCAGTACTTC. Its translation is CASSVGRGGETQYF.

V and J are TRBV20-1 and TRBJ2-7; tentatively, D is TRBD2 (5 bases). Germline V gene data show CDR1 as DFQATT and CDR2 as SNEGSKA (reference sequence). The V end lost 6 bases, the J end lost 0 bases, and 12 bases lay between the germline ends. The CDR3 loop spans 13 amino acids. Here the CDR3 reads CSASRGYSYEQYF. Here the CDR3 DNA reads TGCAGTGCCTCGCGCGGGTACTCCTACGAGCAGTACTTC.

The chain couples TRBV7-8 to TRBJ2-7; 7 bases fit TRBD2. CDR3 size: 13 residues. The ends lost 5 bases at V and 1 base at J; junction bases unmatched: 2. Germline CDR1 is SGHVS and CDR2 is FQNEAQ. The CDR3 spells CASSDGGSYEQYF. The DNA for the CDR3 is TGTGCCAGCAGCGACGGGGGGTCCTACGAGCAGTACTTC.

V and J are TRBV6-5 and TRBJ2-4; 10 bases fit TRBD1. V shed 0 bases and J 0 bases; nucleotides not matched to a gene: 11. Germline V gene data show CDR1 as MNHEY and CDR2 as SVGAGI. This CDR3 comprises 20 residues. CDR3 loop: CASSYSYGQGGGLAKNIQYF. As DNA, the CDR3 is TGTGCCAGCAGTTACTCGTACGGACAGGGGGGCGGCTTAGCCAAAAACATTCAGTACTTC.

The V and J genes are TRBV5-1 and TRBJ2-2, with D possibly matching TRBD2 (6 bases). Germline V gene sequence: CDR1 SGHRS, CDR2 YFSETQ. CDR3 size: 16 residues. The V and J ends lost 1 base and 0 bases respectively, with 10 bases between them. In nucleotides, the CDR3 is TGCGCCAGCAGCTTGAGGTTAGCGGCGAACACCGGGGAGCTGTTTTTT. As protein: CASSLRLAANTGELFF.

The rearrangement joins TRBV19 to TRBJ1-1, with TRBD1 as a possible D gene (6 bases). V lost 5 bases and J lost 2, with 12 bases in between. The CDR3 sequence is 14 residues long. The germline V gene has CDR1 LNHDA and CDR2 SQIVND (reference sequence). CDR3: CASSLDRSNTEAFF. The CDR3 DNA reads TGTGCCAGTAGTTTGGACAGATCCAACACTGAAGCTTTCTTT.

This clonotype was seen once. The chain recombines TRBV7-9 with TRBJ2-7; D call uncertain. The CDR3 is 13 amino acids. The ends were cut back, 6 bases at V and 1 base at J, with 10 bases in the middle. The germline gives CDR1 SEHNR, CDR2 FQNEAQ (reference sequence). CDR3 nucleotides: TGTGCCAGCAGTTCTGTACAGTCCTACGAGCAGTACTTC. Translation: CASSSVQSYEQYF.

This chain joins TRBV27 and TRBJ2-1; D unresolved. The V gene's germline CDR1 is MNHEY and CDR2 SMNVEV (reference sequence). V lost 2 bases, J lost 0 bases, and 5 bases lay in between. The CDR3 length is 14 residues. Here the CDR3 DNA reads TGTGCCAGCAGTTTAGCCTTCTCCTACAATGAGCAGTTCTTC. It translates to CASSLAFSYNEQFF.

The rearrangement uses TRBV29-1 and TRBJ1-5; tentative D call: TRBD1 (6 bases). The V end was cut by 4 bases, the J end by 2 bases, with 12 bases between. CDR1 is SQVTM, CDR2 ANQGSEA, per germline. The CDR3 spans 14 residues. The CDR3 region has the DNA TGCAGCGTTGGAGGGGGACTCGGCAATCAGCCCCAGCATTTT. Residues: CSVGGGLGNQPQHF.

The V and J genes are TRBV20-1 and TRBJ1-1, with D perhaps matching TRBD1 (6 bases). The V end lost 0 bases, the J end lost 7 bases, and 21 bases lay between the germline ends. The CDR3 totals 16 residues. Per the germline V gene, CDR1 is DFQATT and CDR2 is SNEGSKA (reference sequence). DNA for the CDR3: TGCAGTGCTAGAGATTTGAGATTGGAAGGGGGAGTTGAAGCTTTCTTT. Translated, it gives CSARDLRLEGGVEAFF.

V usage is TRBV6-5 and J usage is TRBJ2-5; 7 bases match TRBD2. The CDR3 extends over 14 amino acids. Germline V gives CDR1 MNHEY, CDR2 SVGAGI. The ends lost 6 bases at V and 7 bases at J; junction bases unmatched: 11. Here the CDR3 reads CASSPGEGSGTQYF. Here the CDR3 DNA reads TGTGCCAGCAGCCCCGGGGAGGGGTCGGGGACCCAGTACTTC.

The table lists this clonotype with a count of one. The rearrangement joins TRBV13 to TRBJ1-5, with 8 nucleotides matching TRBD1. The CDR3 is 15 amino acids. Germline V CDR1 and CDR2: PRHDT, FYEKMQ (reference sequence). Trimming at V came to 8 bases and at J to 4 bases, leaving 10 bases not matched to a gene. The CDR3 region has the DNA TGTGCCAGCGGGACGGACAGGGTCGATAATCAGCCCCAGCATTTT. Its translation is CASGTDRVDNQPQHF.

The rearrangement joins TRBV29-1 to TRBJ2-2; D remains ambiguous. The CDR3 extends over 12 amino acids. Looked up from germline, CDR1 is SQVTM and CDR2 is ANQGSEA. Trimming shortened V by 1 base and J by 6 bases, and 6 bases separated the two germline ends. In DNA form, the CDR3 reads TGCAGCGTTGAAGTTAACCCCGGGGAGCTGTTTTTT. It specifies CSVEVNPGELFF.